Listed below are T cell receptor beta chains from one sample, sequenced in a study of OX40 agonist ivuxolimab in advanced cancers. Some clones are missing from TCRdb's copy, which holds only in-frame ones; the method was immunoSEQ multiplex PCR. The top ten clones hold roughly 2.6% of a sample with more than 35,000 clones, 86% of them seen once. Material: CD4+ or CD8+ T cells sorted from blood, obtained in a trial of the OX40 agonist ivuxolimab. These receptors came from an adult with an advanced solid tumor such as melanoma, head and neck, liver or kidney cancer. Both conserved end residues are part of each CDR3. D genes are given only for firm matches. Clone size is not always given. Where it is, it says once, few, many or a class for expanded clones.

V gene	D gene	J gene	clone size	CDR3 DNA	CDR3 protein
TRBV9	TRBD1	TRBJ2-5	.	TGTGCCAGCAGCGTCGCAGACAGGGTCCAAGAGACCCAGTACTTC	CASSVADRVQETQYF
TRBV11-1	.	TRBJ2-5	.	TGTGCCAGCAGCCTCTCGCTAGCAGAGACCCAGTACTTC	CASSLSLAETQYF
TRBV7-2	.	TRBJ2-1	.	TGTGCCAGCAGCCCCCGGGCGAGGCGCAATGAGCAGTTCTTC	CASSPRARRNEQFF
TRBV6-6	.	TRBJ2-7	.	TGTGCCAGCAGTTACGGGTTCTCCTACGAGCAGTACTTC	CASSYGFSYEQYF
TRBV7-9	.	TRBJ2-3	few	TGTGCCAGCAGTCATCTTAGGGGCTCCACAGATACGCAGTATTTT	CASSHLRGSTDTQYF
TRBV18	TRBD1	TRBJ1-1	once	TGTGCCAGCACGCGGACAGGGAAGGCTGAAGCTTTCTTT	CASTRTGKAEAFF
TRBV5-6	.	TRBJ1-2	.	TGTGCCAGCAGCTTTAACTCCCTGACCTATGGCTACACCTTC	CASSFNSLTYGYTF
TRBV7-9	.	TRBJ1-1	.	TGTGCCAGCAGTTCTGGACAGTTTCCAAACACTGAAGCTTTCTTT	CASSSGQFPNTEAFF
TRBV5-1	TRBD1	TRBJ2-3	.	TGCGCCAGCAGCTTCTCGACAGGGTATACAGATACGCAGTATTTT	CASSFSTGYTDTQYF
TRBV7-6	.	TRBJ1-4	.	TGTGCCAGCAGCTTTCGACCGGCAACTAATGAAAAACTGTTTTTT	CASSFRPATNEKLFF
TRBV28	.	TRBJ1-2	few	TGTGCCAGCAGTTTATTGGGGGACGGCTACACCTTC	CASSLLGDGYTF
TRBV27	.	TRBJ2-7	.	TGTGCCAGCAGTTTATTCCCCGGAGAGCAGTACTTC	CASSLFPGEQYF